Below are 20 T cell receptor beta chains sequenced from a single sample in a study of control samples from healthy donors and cancer patients. Repertoires were generated with immunoSEQ multiplex PCR, while TCRdb's copy carries only in-frame clones and drops some. The table lists around 90,000 clones, under 90% of them singletons. The sequenced sample consisted of blood. The source of these receptors is a woman in her thirties or forties in good health.

The chain has TRBV19 and TRBJ2-7, with a tentative D call TRBD1 (5 bases). V was trimmed by 5 bases and J by 4 bases, leaving 15 bases between them. The CDR3 runs 14 residues. Germline CDR1 is LNHDA and CDR2 is SQIVND (reference sequence). The CDR3 DNA sequence: TGTGCCAGTAGTCCGCGGCAGGGCTCGTACGAGCAGTACTTC. The encoded protein is CASSPRQGSYEQYF.

The chain employs TRBV4-3 and TRBJ2-7; 10 nucleotides agree with TRBD2. The CDR3 spans 15 residues. CDR1 is LGHNA, CDR2 YSLEER, per germline. V dropped 2 bases and J dropped 1; count of bases not matched to a gene: 2. DNA for the CDR3: TGCGCCAGCAGCCAATCTAGCGGGGGTTCCTACGAGCAGTACTTC. This encodes CASSQSSGGSYEQYF.

The chain has TRBV7-8 and TRBJ1-1; D remains ambiguous. Germline values: CDR1 SGHVS, CDR2 FQNEAQ. V was pared by 4 bases and J by 1 base, with 16 bases between. CDR3 size: 16 residues. DNA for the CDR3: TGTGCCAGCAGCTCAGAGGCTAAGAGTGGGAACACTGAAGCTTTCTTT. This translates into CASSSEAKSGNTEAFF.

In regard to this clone: Other DNA sequences in this specimen translate into the identical CDR3. This chain joins TRBV6-5 and TRBJ1-5; 10 bases agree with TRBD1. Per germline, CDR1 MNHEY and CDR2 SVGAGI. V shed 7 bases, J shed 5 bases, and the junction held 5 bases outside the gene matches. This CDR3 comprises 14 residues. CDR3 bases: TGTGCCAGCACAGAGACAGGGGGCGATCAGCCCCAGCATTTT. Amino acid sequence: CASTETGGDQPQHF.

The gene calls are TRBV5-6 and TRBJ2-1; D is uncertain. V gave up 0 bases and J gave up 2 bases, with 9 bases separating them. The CDR3 consists of 15 residues. The V gene's germline CDR1 is SGHDT and CDR2 YYEEEE. The CDR3 nucleotides read TGTGCCAGCAGCTTGGCACCCGTTACCTACAATGAGCAGTTCTTC. It specifies CASSLAPVTYNEQFF. The full variable domain, its missing parts supplied by reference TRBV5-6 and TRBJ2-1, is DAGVTQSPTHLIKTRGQQVTLRCSPKSGHDTVSWYQQALGQGPQFIFQYYEEEERQRGNFPDRFSGHQFPNYSSELNVNALLLGDSALYLCASSLAPVTYNEQFFGPGTRLTVL.

A word on this clone: An end of the junction differs from the germline gene, which may be a read error. The chain combines TRBV6-2 or TRBV6-3 with TRBJ2-4, with 8 bases lining up with TRBD2. This CDR3 has 13 residues. Germline V CDR1 and CDR2: MNHEY, SVGEGT. Here the CDR3 DNA reads TGTGCCAGCAGTTACTCTGACGGGGGGGCCGGGGACTTC. It encodes CASSYSDGGAGDF.

V and J are TRBV25-1 and TRBJ1-6; D is possibly TRBD1 (6 bases). Germline V gene data show CDR1 as MGHDK and CDR2 as SYGVNS. The germline V and J ends were trimmed by 6 bases and 8 bases, with 11 bases remaining between them. The CDR3 has 13 amino acids. CDR3 sequence (DNA): TGTGCCAGCAGGTCCCCAGGGGATTCACCCCTCCACTTT. Translated, it gives CASRSPGDSPLHF.

V gene TRBV13 combines with J gene TRBJ2-3; 10 positions agree with TRBD2. With V trimmed by 5 bases and J by 4 bases, 6 bases remained unmatched. This CDR3 is built from 15 residues. CDR1 and CDR2 from the germline V gene are PRHDT and FYEKMQ (reference sequence). The CDR3 loop is CASSPGLAVADTQYF. The CDR3, as DNA: TGTGCCAGCAGCCCCGGACTAGCGGTGGCAGATACGCAGTATTTT. The full variable domain, rest sourced from reference TRBV13 and TRBJ2-3, is AAGVIQSPRHLIKEKRETATLKCYPIPRHDTVYWYQQGPGQDPQFLISFYEKMQSDKGSIPDRFSAQQFSDYHSELNMSSLELGDSALYFCASSPGLAVADTQYFGPGTRLTVL.

This chain joins TRBV6-6 and TRBJ1-2, with TRBD1 as a possible D gene (5 bases). Per the germline V gene, CDR1 is MNHNY and CDR2 is SVGAGI (reference sequence). This CDR3 spans 15 amino acids. V was pared by 0 bases and J by 2 bases, with 10 bases between. Here the CDR3 reads CASSYSRGGNYGYTF. The CDR3 bases are TGTGCCAGCAGTTACTCGCGGGGCGGAAACTATGGCTACACCTTC.

Here the CDR3 DNA reads TGTGCCAGCAGCCCCCTGTTAGCGGGCGTCTCGAGCACCGGGGAGCTGTTTTTT. Translation gives CASSPLLAGVSSTGELFF. The chain uses TRBV14 and TRBJ2-2, with 7 bases that match TRBD2. The length of the CDR3 is 18 residues. Germline V gene data show CDR1 as SGHDN and CDR2 as FVKESK. With V trimmed by 4 bases and J by 4 bases, 15 bases remained unmatched.

As to this clone: Other DNA sequences from this sample encode an identical CDR3 as well. V is TRBV12-3 or TRBV12-4 and J is TRBJ2-7; a weak D match, TRBD1 (6 bases). This CDR3 has 13 amino acids. The V gene lost 2 bases and the J gene lost 3 bases, with 8 bases spanning the gap. The DNA of the CDR3 is TGTGCCAGCAGTTTAATACAGGGCTACGAGCAGTACTTC. Translated, it gives CASSLIQGYEQYF.

This clone was seen only once. The gene calls are TRBV6-6 and TRBJ2-2, with D perhaps being TRBD1 or TRBD2 (6 bases each). The length of the CDR3 is 16 residues. Germline CDR1 and CDR2: MNHNY and SVGAGI (reference sequence). Deletions cut 3 bases from V and 0 bases from J, with 11 bases between. For the CDR3, the DNA is TGTGCCAGCAGTTATGGAGGGGGTGCGAACACCGGGGAGCTGTTTTTT. Its protein is CASSYGGGANTGELFF.

Only a few counts were recorded for this clone. The V and J genes are TRBV5-8 and TRBJ2-2, with 13 bases that match TRBD2. There are 15 residues in the CDR3. V gave up 1 base and J gave up 6 bases; unmatched junction bases: 0. In germline, CDR1 is SGHTS, CDR2 YDEGEE. As DNA, the CDR3 is TGTGCCAGCAGCTTGACTAGCGGGGGGGCCGGGGAGCTGTTTTTT. Translated: CASSLTSGGAGELFF.

The chain employs TRBV30 and TRBJ1-2, with D perhaps matching TRBD1 (5 bases). Germline CDR1 GTSNPN, CDR2 SVGIG (reference sequence). Trimming took off 4 bases at V and 3 bases at J, with 9 bases between the two ends. This CDR3 has 12 amino acids. Written as DNA, the CDR3 is TGTGCCTGGAAGGGGCGAGACTATGGCTACACCTTC. It specifies CAWKGRDYGYTF.

CDR3 DNA: TGTGCCAGCACCCCGACAGGGGGGAATTCACCCCTCCACTTT. Translated, it gives CASTPTGGNSPLHF. The rearrangement joins TRBV6-5 to TRBJ1-6, with 9 bases that match TRBD1. The CDR3 runs 14 residues. The V gene's germline CDR1 is MNHEY and CDR2 SVGAGI. The ends lost 7 bases at V and 7 bases at J; junction bases unmatched: 5.

The chain is built from TRBV21-1 and TRBJ1-1. TRBV21-1 is a pseudogene segment. The CDR3 runs 14 residues. The CDR3 bases are TGTGCCAGCAGCGGTCAGGAGGGGGGGACTGAAGCTTTCTTT. Protein product: CASSGQEGGTEAFF.

The chain has TRBV10-3 and TRBJ2-3; 10 bases map to TRBD2. V lost 4 bases and J lost 4; bases outside the gene matches: 11. The germline V gene has CDR1 ENHRY and CDR2 SYGVKD. There are 17 residues in the CDR3. DNA of the CDR3: TGTGCCATCAGTGTTGCGAGAGAGCGGGGGGGATCAGATACGCAGTATTTT. Translation: CAISVARERGGSDTQYF.

The rearrangement links TRBV14 to TRBJ1-5, with D uncertain. Between the trimmed V and J ends, which lost 3 bases and 0 bases, there was a span of 6 bases. Germline V gene data show CDR1 as SGHDN and CDR2 as FVKESK. CDR3 length: 14 residues. The CDR3 loop is CASSQANSNQPQHF. Written as DNA, the CDR3 is TGTGCCAGCAGCCAGGCAAATAGCAATCAGCCCCAGCATTTT.

The rearrangement links TRBV29-1 to TRBJ1-1, with D possibly being TRBD1 (6 bases). Germline V lookup: CDR1 SQVTM, CDR2 ANQGSEA. V was pared by 3 bases and J by 10 bases, with 15 bases between. The CDR3 is 12 amino acids. The CDR3 DNA follows: TGCAGCGTTGAGGGGGGCGCGGGTTTAGCTTTCTTT. Its protein is CSVEGGAGLAFF.

The chain combines TRBV4-1 with TRBJ2-3; the D is unclear. Trimming removed 4 bases at V and 6 bases at J, with 11 bases between. CDR1 is MGHRA, CDR2 YSYEKL, per germline. This CDR3 region has 13 residues. Written as DNA, the CDR3 is TGCGCCAGCAGCCTCCTCCCTGGGGATACGCAGTATTTT. Translating it yields CASSLLPGDTQYF.